Shown below are 20 T cell receptor beta chains from a single sample sequenced in a study of cytomegalovirus exposure and HLA in healthy donors. Vbeta (60) and Jbeta (13) primers were used in the PCR. The assay was immunoSEQ multiplex PCR, and TCRdb's table has in-frame clones only and misses some. The sample consists of around 130,000 clones, around 75% of them appearing once. The sample taken for sequencing was PBMCs. Receptor source: a young man in good health and CMV-seronegative.

This chain links TRBV5-1 with TRBJ2-5; a possible D gene is TRBD1 (6 bases). V was clipped by 5 bases and J by 1 base, with 12 bases between them. Germline CDR1 SGHRS, CDR2 YFSETQ. The CDR3 loop spans 14 amino acids. The chain's CDR3 is CASSPVGGQETQYF. The CDR3 bases are TGCGCCAGCAGTCCCGTAGGGGGCCAAGAGACCCAGTACTTC.

This clone was detected a few times. The chain carries TRBV28 and TRBJ1-2, with D possibly being TRBD1 (6 bases). V lost 6 bases and J lost 3, with 14 bases in between. The CDR3 extends over 14 amino acids. The V gene's germline CDR1 is MDHEN and CDR2 SYDVKM. The CDR3 coding sequence is TGTGCCAGCAGCTCGGGGGGCAATGACTATGGCTACACCTTC. Amino acids: CASSSGGNDYGYTF.

The sample holds one count of this clone. The J gene is TRBJ2-1, the V gene TRBV4-2; D gene unclear. There are 12 residues in the CDR3. V shed 0 bases and J shed 7 bases, with 4 bases lying between them. CDR1 and CDR2 from the germline V gene are LGHNA and YNFKEQ. The CDR3 region is CASSQDSNEQFF. The CDR3 DNA follows: TGTGCCAGCAGCCAAGATAGTAATGAGCAGTTCTTC.

The V call is TRBV4-3, the J call TRBJ1-1; possibly TRBD1 for D (5 bases). Germline loops: CDR1 LGHNA, CDR2 YSLEER. V was trimmed by 0 bases and J by 3 bases, leaving 14 bases between them. The CDR3 sequence is 16 residues long. The chain's CDR3 is CASSQEHYLRDTEAFF. The CDR3 region has the DNA TGCGCCAGCAGCCAAGAGCATTATCTCAGGGACACTGAAGCTTTCTTT.

This clone was seen a few times. The chain has TRBV5-1 and TRBJ2-1; 10 bases agree with TRBD2. The CDR3 spans 16 residues. The V and J ends lost 2 bases and 5 bases, in that order; junction bases with no gene match: 7. CDR1 and CDR2 from the germline V gene are SGHRS and YFSETQ. In DNA form, the CDR3 reads TGCGCCAGCAGCTTTTCGACTAGCGGGCTTGACAATGAGCAGTTCTTC. Amino acid sequence: CASSFSTSGLDNEQFF. Complete variable domain (other parts from reference TRBV5-1 and TRBJ2-1): KAGVTQTPRYLIKTRGQQVTLSCSPISGHRSVSWYQQTPGQGLQFLFEYFSETQRNKGNFPGRFSGRQFSNSRSEMNVSTLELGDSALYLCASSFSTSGLDNEQFFGPGTRLTVL.

This chain joins TRBV30 and TRBJ1-2; D is unclear. The CDR3 is 10 amino acids. Germline V gives CDR1 GTSNPN, CDR2 SVGIG (reference sequence). Trimming pared 5 bases from V and 4 bases from J, leaving 5 bases between. The CDR3 DNA reads as TGTGCCTGGGGGCTCTATGGCTACACCTTC. This encodes CAWGLYGYTF.

In its sample, this clone was seen a few times. This chain uses TRBV29-1 with TRBJ2-1, with a weak D call TRBD1 (6 bases). The V gene's germline CDR1 is SQVTM and CDR2 ANQGSEA. The CDR3 contains 12 residues. V gave up 7 bases and J gave up 6 bases, with 13 bases separating them. For the CDR3, the DNA is TGCAGCGCTGACTGGGGGCTCAATGAGCAGTTCTTC. Amino acid sequence: CSADWGLNEQFF.

This clone was observed a few times. The genes are TRBV27 and TRBJ1-1; 7 bases agree with TRBD1. Germline CDR1 is MNHEY and CDR2 is SMNVEV (reference sequence). V was clipped by 7 bases and J by 5 bases; unmatched bases: 10. The CDR3 runs 14 residues. The CDR3 region is CASMILGGGTEAFF. The DNA for the CDR3 is TGTGCCAGCATGATTCTAGGGGGCGGAACTGAAGCTTTCTTT.

This rearrangement joins TRBV5-4 to TRBJ1-2; D is unresolved. This CDR3 spans 14 amino acids. V was trimmed by 5 bases and J by 1 base, leaving 12 bases between them. Germline V gene lookup returns CDR1 SGHNT and CDR2 YYREEE (reference sequence). CDR3 coding DNA: TGTGCCAGCAGGGGAGGTGGGGATAACTATGGCTACACCTTC. It translates to CASRGGGDNYGYTF.

The chain combines TRBV5-1 with TRBJ2-1, with 11 bases aligning to TRBD2. CDR1 and CDR2 from the germline V gene are SGHRS and YFSETQ. V was pared by 1 base and J by 6 bases, with 3 bases of the junction left unmatched. The CDR3 is made up of 15 amino acids. The CDR3 here is CASSLLSGGVNEQFF. CDR3 DNA sequence: TGCGCCAGCAGCTTGCTTAGCGGGGGGGTCAATGAGCAGTTCTTC. The entire variable domain, with the rest obtained from reference TRBV5-1 and TRBJ2-1, is as follows: KAGVTQTPRYLIKTRGQQVTLSCSPISGHRSVSWYQQTPGQGLQFLFEYFSETQRNKGNFPGRFSGRQFSNSRSEMNVSTLELGDSALYLCASSLLSGGVNEQFFGPGTRLTVL.

A single count supports this clone. The chain joins TRBV7-9 to TRBJ2-1; 8 bases fit TRBD1. CDR1 and CDR2 from the germline V gene are SEHNR and FQNEAQ (reference sequence). The CDR3 is 16 amino acids. The J segment lost 6 bases and the V segment lost 5 bases, leaving 12 bases of the junction unmatched. CDR3 protein: CASSPPGQARSNEQFF. Here the CDR3 DNA reads TGTGCCAGCAGCCCCCCGGGACAGGCCCGAAGCAATGAGCAGTTCTTC. The entire variable domain, with the rest obtained from reference TRBV7-9 and TRBJ2-1, is as follows: DTGVSQNPRHKITKRGQNVTFRCDPISEHNRLYWYRQTLGQGPEFLTYFQNEAQLEKSRLLSDRFSAERPKGSFSTLEIQRTEQGDSAMYLCASSPPGQARSNEQFFGPGTRLTVL.

This CDR3 is CAAGRTSYNEQFF. Here the CDR3 DNA reads TGTGCCGCGGGACGGACCTCCTACAATGAGCAGTTCTTC. The gene calls are TRBV6-6 and TRBJ2-1; tentative D call: TRBD2 (6 bases). The ends were cut back, 11 bases at V and 0 bases at J, with 11 bases in the middle. The CDR3 length is 13 residues. CDR1 and CDR2 (germline): MNHNY, SVGAGI (reference sequence).

V is TRBV19 and J is TRBJ1-2, with D hard to call. This CDR3 is 14 amino acids long. Germline values: CDR1 LNHDA, CDR2 SQIVND (reference sequence). The V and J ends lost 0 bases and 8 bases respectively, with 13 bases between them. The DNA for the CDR3 is TGTGCCAGTAGTATAGAAGATCGGGGTCGCGGCTACACCTTC. Encoded protein: CASSIEDRGRGYTF.

The DNA of the CDR3 is TGTGCCAGCAGTTACTCCTCACAGAATTCCTACAATGAGCAGTTCTTC. Translated: CASSYSSQNSYNEQFF. The gene calls are TRBV6-6 and TRBJ2-1; no clear D gene. V dropped 0 bases and J dropped 1 base, with 10 bases sitting between them. Per germline, CDR1 MNHNY and CDR2 SVGAGI (reference sequence). The CDR3 is made up of 16 amino acids.

V gene TRBV9 combines with J gene TRBJ2-7; weak D call: TRBD2 (5 bases). This CDR3 spans 14 amino acids. V lost 2 bases, J lost 6 bases, and 15 bases lay in between. CDR1 and CDR2 (germline): SGDLS, YYNGEE. The CDR3 region has the DNA TGTGCCAGCAGCGTCAGGCCCGACGGGGTCGAGCAGTACTTC. This codes for CASSVRPDGVEQYF.

The V and J genes are TRBV28 and TRBJ2-7, with 8 bases matching TRBD1. This CDR3 is 14 amino acids long. V lost 1 base and J lost 2; bases outside the gene matches: 1. From germline, CDR1 is MDHEN and CDR2 SYDVKM. CDR3 DNA: TGTGCCAGCAGTTTATCAGGGGGCCCCTACGAGCAGTACTTC. Protein product: CASSLSGGPYEQYF.

This clone was detected only once. V is TRBV2 and J is TRBJ2-2; possibly TRBD2 for D (5 bases). The CDR3 is 13 amino acids. CDR1 is SNHLY and CDR2 is FYNNEI in the germline V gene. Trimming removed 7 bases at V and 5 bases at J, with 11 bases between. The chain's CDR3 is CASTGLATGELFF. The CDR3 coding sequence is TGTGCCAGCACAGGACTTGCGACCGGGGAGCTGTTTTTT.

The CDR3 loop is CASSLGGQGWYF. In nucleotides, the CDR3 is TGTGCCAGCAGCCTAGGCGGCCAGGGGTGGTACTTC. This chain links TRBV7-9 with TRBJ2-7; D is possibly TRBD1 (6 bases). From germline, CDR1 is SEHNR and CDR2 FQNEAQ (reference sequence). The CDR3 is 12 residues long. Deletions cut 5 bases from V and 12 bases from J, with 17 bases between.

This sequence joins TRBV28 and TRBJ1-1, with D uncertain. Looked up from germline, CDR1 is MDHEN and CDR2 is SYDVKM. V was trimmed by 3 bases and J by 0 bases, leaving 2 bases between them. This CDR3 has 12 amino acids. This CDR3 is CASSFMNTEAFF. The CDR3 DNA sequence: TGTGCCAGCAGTTTTATGAACACTGAAGCTTTCTTT.

The chain combines TRBV4-2 with TRBJ2-5; 7 bases match TRBD2. The CDR3 is made up of 15 amino acids. V was pared by 5 bases and J by 1 base, with 7 bases of the junction left unmatched. The germline V gene has CDR1 LGHNA and CDR2 YNFKEQ. This chain's CDR3 is CASSDPSGAQETQYF. The CDR3 nucleotides read TGTGCCAGCAGCGACCCTAGCGGAGCCCAAGAGACCCAGTACTTC.